A single sample gave rise to the 17 T cell receptor beta chains below, sequenced in a study of early T cells in non-severe SARS-CoV-2 infection. TCRdb reprocessed the 5' RACE reads with MiXCR, giving one entry per CDR3 protein. In the table there are roughly 120,000 distinct CDR3 sequences, 15% of which are singletons. Sequencing input: whole blood. The origin of the receptors is an adult who was a healthcare worker with PCR-confirmed SARS-CoV-2 infection or an uninfected control (not recorded which).

This clonotype has just a few counts. The chain couples TRBV7-6 to TRBJ2-2; 12 nucleotides match TRBD2. The J segment lost 6 bases and the V segment lost 4 bases, leaving 9 bases of the junction unmatched. Germline V gene sequence: CDR1 SGHVS, CDR2 FNYEAQ. The CDR3 extends over 17 amino acids. The CDR3 sequence: CASSSLAPSGGAGELFF. For the CDR3, the DNA is TGTGCCAGCAGCTCCCTAGCACCTAGCGGGGGGGCCGGGGAGCTGTTTTTT.

This clonotype was found a few times. The DNA for the CDR3 is TGTGCCGGAAGACAGGGGGCTTTCGGGGAGCTGTTTTTT. This gives the protein CAGRQGAFGELFF. V gene TRBV2 combines with J gene TRBJ2-2; 10 nucleotides match TRBD1. V shed 11 bases and J 7 bases; nucleotides not matched to a gene: 7. The CDR3 is 13 residues long. The germline gives CDR1 SNHLY, CDR2 FYNNEI.

Only a few counts were recorded for this clonotype. The chain employs TRBV20-1 and TRBJ1-2; TRBD1 is a possible D gene (5 bases). The CDR3 is 16 amino acids. V was pared by 3 bases and J by 11 bases, with 28 bases between. CDR1 and CDR2 (germline): DFQATT, SNEGSKA (reference sequence). The CDR3 reads CSARNLGASGYVFYTF. The CDR3, as DNA: TGCAGTGCTAGGAACTTAGGGGCCAGTGGATACGTTTTTTACACCTTC.

At least ten counts were recorded for this clonotype. The V gene is TRBV7-9, the J gene TRBJ1-1; tentative D call: TRBD1 (5 bases). Germline loops: CDR1 SEHNR, CDR2 FQNEAQ (reference sequence). This CDR3 comprises 14 residues. V shed 6 bases and J shed 1 base, with 12 bases lying between them. The CDR3 DNA follows: TGTGCCAGCAGGATGGGGGAGGGGAACACTGAAGCTTTCTTT. It translates to CASRMGEGNTEAFF.

The chain combines TRBV27 with TRBJ1-5, with D maybe TRBD1 (5 bases). V was clipped by 2 bases and J by 7 bases, with 9 bases between them. The germline V gene encodes CDR1 MNHEY and CDR2 SMNVEV (reference sequence). CDR3 length equals 13 residues. The CDR3: CASSLEGQQPQHF. The CDR3 coding sequence is TGTGCCAGCAGTTTAGAGGGGCAACAGCCCCAGCATTTT.

This clonotype turned up a few times. The junction does not match germline at one end; this may be a read error. V gene TRBV20-1 combines with J gene TRBJ2-7, with D unresolved. Germline assignment: CDR1 DFQATT and CDR2 SNEGSKA (reference sequence). CDR3 length: 14 residues. In DNA, the CDR3 is TGTAGTGCAAAGGTAGACCTAGGGACCTACGAGCAGTACTTC. As protein: CSAKVDLGTYEQYF.

This clonotype was seen more than once but under ten times. The chain has TRBV29-1 and TRBJ1-1, with 7 bases matching TRBD1. Per germline, CDR1 SQVTM and CDR2 ANQGSEA. J gave up 4 bases and V 4 bases, and 3 bases lay outside the gene matches. CDR3 length: 12 amino acids. This CDR3 reads CSVVTGVTEAFF. For the CDR3, the DNA is TGCAGCGTTGTCACAGGGGTCACTGAAGCTTTCTTT.

V gene TRBV10-2 combines with J gene TRBJ2-7; TRBD1 agrees at 12 bases. J gave up 5 bases and V 3 bases, and 8 bases lay outside the gene matches. Germline assignment: CDR1 WSHSY and CDR2 SAAADI. This CDR3 comprises 16 residues. The CDR3 sequence is CASSDTGTGGWNEQYF. The CDR3 coding sequence is TGCGCCAGCAGTGATACCGGGACAGGGGGCTGGAACGAGCAGTACTTC.

The V call is TRBV7-9, the J call TRBJ1-1; maybe TRBD1 (5 bases). Germline CDR1 reads SEHNR; CDR2 reads FQNEAQ (reference sequence). The CDR3 consists of 13 residues. Trimming took off 5 bases at V and 7 bases at J, with 14 bases between the two ends. This CDR3 reads CASSGHGKIEAFF. Here the CDR3 DNA reads TGTGCCAGCAGCGGACATGGGAAGATTGAAGCTTTCTTT.

This clonotype appeared a single time. V is TRBV20-1 and J is TRBJ1-1, with TRBD1 as a possible D gene (6 bases). CDR3 length: 13 amino acids. CDR1 is DFQATT and CDR2 is SNEGSKA in the germline V gene (reference sequence). V was shortened by 5 bases and J by 5 bases, with 15 bases between the two germline ends. The CDR3 DNA is TGCAGTGCTTACAGGACAGAGGGAACTGAAGCTTTCTTT. It translates to CSAYRTEGTEAFF.

This clonotype came up many times. This chain connects TRBV9 to TRBJ1-6, with D possibly being TRBD1 (5 bases). The ends were cut back, 0 bases at V and 6 bases at J, with 13 bases in the middle. Germline V gene data show CDR1 as SGDLS and CDR2 as YYNGEE. This CDR3 spans 16 amino acids. CDR3: CASSVGGDNVNSPLHF. The CDR3, as DNA: TGTGCCAGCAGCGTAGGAGGGGATAATGTTAATTCACCCCTCCACTTT.

This chain joins TRBV3-1 and TRBJ1-1; D possibly corresponds to TRBD1 (5 bases). Germline assignment: CDR1 LGHDT and CDR2 YNNKEL (reference sequence). Trimming pared 6 bases from V and 11 bases from J, leaving 19 bases between. This CDR3 has 13 amino acids. CDR3 nucleotide sequence: TGTGCCAGCAGTTCTGAAGGACATCTCTCTGCTTTCTTT. Amino acid sequence: CASSSEGHLSAFF.

V usage is TRBV9 and J usage is TRBJ2-7; unclear D gene. Germline CDR1 is SGDLS and CDR2 is YYNGEE. V was pared by 0 bases and J by 6 bases, with 10 bases between. CDR3 size: 13 residues. CDR3 sequence: CASSVAPLAEQYF. CDR3 sequence (DNA): TGTGCCAGCAGCGTAGCCCCATTAGCCGAGCAGTACTTC.

This clonotype was found a few times. The gene calls are TRBV29-1 and TRBJ2-1; 9 bases fit TRBD2. J was trimmed by 4 bases and V by 8 bases; bases with no gene match: 9. The germline CDR1 and CDR2 sequences are SQVTM and ANQGSEA. This CDR3 has 14 residues. CDR3 protein: CSLGGTSRYNEQFF. The DNA of the CDR3 is TGCAGCCTGGGAGGGACTAGCAGGTACAATGAGCAGTTCTTC.

This clonotype was seen more than once but under ten times. CDR3 protein: CASSHGFSGYEQYF. The CDR3 bases are TGTGCCAGCAGCCATGGTTTCTCGGGCTACGAGCAGTACTTC. The chain carries TRBV4-2 and TRBJ2-7; no firm D call. The CDR3 consists of 14 residues. CDR1 and CDR2 (germline): LGHNA, YNFKEQ. V lost 3 bases and J lost 3, with 12 bases in between.

This clonotype was seen only a few times. The J gene is TRBJ1-1, the V gene TRBV12-3 or TRBV12-4; D not certain. V dropped 2 bases and J dropped 1 base, with 8 bases sitting between them. CDR3 length: 14 amino acids. CDR3 region: CASSLKTQNTEAFF. DNA for the CDR3: TGTGCCAGCAGTTTAAAGACACAGAACACTGAAGCTTTCTTT.

The chain uses TRBV5-1 and TRBJ1-1, with D perhaps matching TRBD1 (6 bases). The germline V gene has CDR1 SGHRS and CDR2 YFSETQ. V dropped 1 base and J dropped 2 bases, with 9 bases sitting between them. CDR3 size: 14 residues. CDR3 sequence (DNA): TGCGCCAGCAGCTTGACAGGGCAAAACACTGAAGCTTTCTTT. The encoded protein is CASSLTGQNTEAFF.